One and the same sample provided the 7 T cell receptor beta chains below, sequenced in a study of a mutant IDH1 vaccine in newly diagnosed glioma. The assay was immunoSEQ multiplex PCR, and TCRdb's table has in-frame clones only and misses some. The table lists about 68,000 clones, 84% of them singletons. These receptors lack a known antigen. Specified time point: week 35, safety follow-up. A 20-mer mutant IDH1 peptide at 300 ug was injected subcutaneously with topical imiquimod. The input for sequencing was PBMCs, taken from a glioma patient whose treatment included an IDH1 peptide vaccine. Receptors originate from a young man with glioma.

This clone was recorded once. V usage is TRBV7-8 and J usage is TRBJ1-2, with D perhaps TRBD1 (6 bases). The CDR3 runs to 14 residues. Germline V gene lookup returns CDR1 SGHVS and CDR2 FQNEAQ. V was pared by 6 bases and J by 7 bases, with 18 bases between. The CDR3 DNA follows: TGTGCCAGCAGTTTGGGGCCATCCAGGGGTGGCTACACCTTC. Residues: CASSLGPSRGGYTF.

The chain carries TRBV5-1 and TRBJ2-6; D remains ambiguous. This CDR3 has 13 residues. Trimming pared 5 bases from V and 0 bases from J, leaving 3 bases between. Per germline, CDR1 SGHRS and CDR2 YFSETQ. CDR3 sequence (DNA): TGCGCCAGCAGAGTCTCTGGGGCCAACGTCCTGACTTTC. It specifies CASRVSGANVLTF.

The CDR3 sequence: CASRTDRYHGYTF. The CDR3 DNA reads as TGTGCCAGCAGAACTGACAGGTACCATGGCTACACCTTC. This sequence joins TRBV2 and TRBJ1-2; tentatively, D is TRBD1 (6 bases). The V gene lost 6 bases and the J gene lost 6 bases, with 14 bases spanning the gap. Germline CDR1 reads SNHLY; CDR2 reads FYNNEI. The CDR3 is 13 amino acids.

The CDR3 nucleotides are TGTGCCAGCAGCCAAGATTTGTTTGAAAAACTGTTTTTT. Amino acids: CASSQDLFEKLFF. The chain is built from TRBV4-2 and TRBJ1-4; no definite D call. V shed 0 bases and J shed 7 bases, with 6 bases lying between them. Germline V gene sequence: CDR1 LGHNA, CDR2 YNFKEQ. This CDR3 has 13 residues.

The chain joins TRBV10-3 to TRBJ2-5; D perhaps matches TRBD2 (5 bases). The germline CDR1 and CDR2 sequences are ENHRY and SYGVKD. V lost 0 bases, J lost 1 base, and 9 bases lay in between. The length of the CDR3 is 15 residues. CDR3: CAISESERAQETQYF. The CDR3 bases are TGTGCCATCAGTGAGTCGGAGAGGGCCCAAGAGACCCAGTACTTC.

This clone was detected only once. V gene TRBV29-1 combines with J gene TRBJ2-1; D tentatively fits TRBD1 or TRBD2 (5 bases each). The V end lost 8 bases, the J end lost 9 bases, and 17 bases lay between the germline ends. Germline V CDR1 and CDR2: SQVTM, ANQGSEA. The CDR3 sequence is 12 residues long. The chain's CDR3 is CSFRDGPGEQFF. CDR3 DNA sequence: TGCAGCTTCCGGGACGGGCCTGGTGAGCAGTTCTTC.

The chain recombines TRBV7-8 with TRBJ1-1; D gene ambiguous. CDR1 is SGHVS and CDR2 is FQNEAQ in the germline V gene. The CDR3 spans 14 residues. V dropped 1 base and J dropped 1 base, with 7 bases sitting between them. CDR3 loop: CASSLVFPNTEAFF. CDR3 nucleotide sequence: TGTGCCAGCAGCTTAGTCTTTCCGAACACTGAAGCTTTCTTT. The whole variable domain, filled in from reference TRBV7-8 and TRBJ1-1, reads GAGVSQSPRYKVAKRGQDVALRCDPISGHVSLFWYQQALGQGPEFLTYFQNEAQLDKSGLPSDRFFAERPEGSVSTLKIQRTQQEDSAVYLCASSLVFPNTEAFFGQGTRLTVV.